The entry below gives a single TCR beta chain sequence along with its context. Its antigen is currently unknown. This specimen belongs to a study of T cells in Graves' hyperthyroidism and ophthalmopathy. Whole-study findings and limits: Clonotypes that were expanded in thyroid above 0.001 mostly appeared in blood too. A model built on 13 V-J features separated ophthalmopathy from stable hyperthyroidism.

The CDR3 runs to 14 residues. The germline V and J ends were trimmed by 0 bases and 3 bases, with 8 bases remaining between them. Germline V gene data show CDR1 as MNHNY and CDR2 as SVGAGI (reference sequence). Investigators excluded patients with uncontrolled infection, other autoimmune disease, pregnancy or lactation. An approximately 10 ml volume of fresh peripheral blood provided the PBMCs. Using RNA transcripts as the source, TCR beta CDR3 regions were amplified. When the TCR CDR3 underwent first-round RT-PCR, the HTBI primer set was used. TCRdb reprocessed the multiplex PCR reads via MiXCR and lists one record per CDR3 protein. Seen here are fewer than 350,000 distinct CDR3 sequences, less than 20% observed once, and the top ten hold roughly 40%.

Sequencing input: blood. This clonotype was obtained from a man aged 50 or older with Graves' ophthalmopathy. This chain uses TRBV6-6 with TRBJ2-5; maybe TRBD2 (6 bases). The CDR3 sequence is CASSYSGTEETQYF. The CDR3 coding sequence is TGTGCCAGCAGTTACTCCGGGACTGAAGAGACCCAGTACTTC.